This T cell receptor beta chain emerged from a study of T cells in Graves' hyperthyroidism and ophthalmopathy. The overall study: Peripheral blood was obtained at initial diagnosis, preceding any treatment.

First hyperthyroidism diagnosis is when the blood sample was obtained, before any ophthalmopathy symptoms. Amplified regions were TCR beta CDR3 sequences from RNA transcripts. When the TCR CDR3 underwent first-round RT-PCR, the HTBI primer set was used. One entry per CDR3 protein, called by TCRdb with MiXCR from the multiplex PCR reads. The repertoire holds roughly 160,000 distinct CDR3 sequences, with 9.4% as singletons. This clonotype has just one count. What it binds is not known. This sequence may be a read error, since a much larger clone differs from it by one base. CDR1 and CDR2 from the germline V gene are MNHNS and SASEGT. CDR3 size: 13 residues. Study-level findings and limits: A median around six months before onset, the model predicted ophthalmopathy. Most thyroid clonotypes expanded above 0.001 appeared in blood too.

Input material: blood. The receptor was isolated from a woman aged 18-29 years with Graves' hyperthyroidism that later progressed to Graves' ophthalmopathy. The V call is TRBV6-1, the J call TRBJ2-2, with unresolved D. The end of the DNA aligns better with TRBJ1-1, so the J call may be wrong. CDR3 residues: CASTRGRGTGAFF. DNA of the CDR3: TGTGCCAGCACCCGAGGTCGGGGTACTGGAGCTTTCTTT.